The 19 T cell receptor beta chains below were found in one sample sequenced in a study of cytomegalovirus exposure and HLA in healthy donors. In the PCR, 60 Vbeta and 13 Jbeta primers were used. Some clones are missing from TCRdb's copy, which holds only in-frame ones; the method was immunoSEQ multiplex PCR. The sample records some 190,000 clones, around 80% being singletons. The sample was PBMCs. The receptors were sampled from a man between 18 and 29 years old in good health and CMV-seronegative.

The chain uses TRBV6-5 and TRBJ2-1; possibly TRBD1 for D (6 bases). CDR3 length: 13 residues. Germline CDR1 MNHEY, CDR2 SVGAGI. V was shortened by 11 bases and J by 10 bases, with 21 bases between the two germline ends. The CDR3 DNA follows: TGTGCCGTCTCCAGGGGTTACTTGGGGGAGCAGTTCTTC. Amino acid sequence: CAVSRGYLGEQFF.

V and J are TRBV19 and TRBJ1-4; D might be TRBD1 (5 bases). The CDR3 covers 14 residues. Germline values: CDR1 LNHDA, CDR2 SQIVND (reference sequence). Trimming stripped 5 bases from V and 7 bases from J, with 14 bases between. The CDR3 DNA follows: TGTGCCAGTAGTGTTCAGGGCGCGAGTGAAAAACTGTTTTTT. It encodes CASSVQGASEKLFF.

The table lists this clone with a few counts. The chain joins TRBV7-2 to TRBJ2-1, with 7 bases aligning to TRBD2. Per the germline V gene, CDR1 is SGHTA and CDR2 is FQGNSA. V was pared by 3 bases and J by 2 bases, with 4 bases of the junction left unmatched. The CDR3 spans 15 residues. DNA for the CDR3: TGTGCCAGCAGCTTCGACCGGGGGGCCTACAATGAGCAGTTCTTC. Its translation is CASSFDRGAYNEQFF.

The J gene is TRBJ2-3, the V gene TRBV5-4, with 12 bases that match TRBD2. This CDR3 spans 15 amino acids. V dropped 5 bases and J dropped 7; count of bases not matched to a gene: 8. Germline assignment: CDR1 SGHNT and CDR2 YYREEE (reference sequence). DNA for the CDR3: TGTGCCAGCAGAGAACTAGCGGGGGGTCGACATACGCAGTATTTT. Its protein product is CASRELAGGRHTQYF.

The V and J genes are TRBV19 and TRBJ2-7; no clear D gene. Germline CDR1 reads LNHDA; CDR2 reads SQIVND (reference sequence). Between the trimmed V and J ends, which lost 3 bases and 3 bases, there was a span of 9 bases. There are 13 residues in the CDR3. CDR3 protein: CASSMGEIYEQYF. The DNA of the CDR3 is TGTGCCAGTAGTATGGGCGAGATCTACGAGCAGTACTTC.

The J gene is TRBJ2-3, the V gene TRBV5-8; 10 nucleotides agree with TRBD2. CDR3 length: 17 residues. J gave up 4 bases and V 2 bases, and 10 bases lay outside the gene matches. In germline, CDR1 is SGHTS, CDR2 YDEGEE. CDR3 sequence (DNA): TGTGCCAGCAGCTTAGGTGCCAGCGGGGGGGGTGCAGATACGCAGTATTTT. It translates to CASSLGASGGGADTQYF. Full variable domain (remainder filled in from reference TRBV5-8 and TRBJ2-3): EAGVTQSPTHLIKTRGQQATLRCSPISGHTSVYWYQQALGLGLQFLLWYDEGEERNRGNFPPRFSGRQFPNYSSELNVNALELEDSALYLCASSLGASGGGADTQYFGPGTRLTVL.

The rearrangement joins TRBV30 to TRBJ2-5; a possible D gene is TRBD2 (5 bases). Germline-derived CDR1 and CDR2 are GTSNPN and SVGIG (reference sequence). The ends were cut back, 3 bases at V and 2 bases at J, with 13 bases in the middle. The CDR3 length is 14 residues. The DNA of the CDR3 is TGTGCCTGGAGCTCCTGGTCGGGGCAAGAGACCCAGTACTTC. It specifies CAWSSWSGQETQYF.

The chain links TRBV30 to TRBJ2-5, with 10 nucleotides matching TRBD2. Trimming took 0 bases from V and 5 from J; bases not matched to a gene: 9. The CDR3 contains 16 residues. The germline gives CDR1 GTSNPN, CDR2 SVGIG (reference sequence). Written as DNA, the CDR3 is TGTGCCTGGAGTGTACTTTATAGCGGGAGGAGGGAGACCCAGTACTTC. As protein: CAWSVLYSGRRETQYF.

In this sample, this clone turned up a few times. The CDR3 loop reads CASSLGGGPEAFF. CDR3 DNA sequence: TGTGCCAGCAGCTTAGGGGGAGGGCCTGAAGCTTTCTTT. This chain uses TRBV7-9 with TRBJ1-1; D ambiguous. The V gene lost 1 base and the J gene lost 6 bases, with 9 bases spanning the gap. The CDR3 contains 13 residues. The germline V gene encodes CDR1 SEHNR and CDR2 FQNEAQ (reference sequence).

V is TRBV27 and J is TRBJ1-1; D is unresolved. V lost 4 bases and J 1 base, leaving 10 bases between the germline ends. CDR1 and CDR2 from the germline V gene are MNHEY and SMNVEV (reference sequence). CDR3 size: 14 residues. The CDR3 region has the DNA TGTGCCAGCAGTTGGGTCGCGGCGAACACTGAAGCTTTCTTT. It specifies CASSWVAANTEAFF.

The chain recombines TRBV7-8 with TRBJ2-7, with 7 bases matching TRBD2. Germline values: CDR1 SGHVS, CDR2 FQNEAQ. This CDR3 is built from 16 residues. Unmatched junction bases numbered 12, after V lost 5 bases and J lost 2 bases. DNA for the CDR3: TGTGCCAGCAGCCAGAGAGCCGGGACTACTGCCTACGAGCAGTACTTC. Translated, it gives CASSQRAGTTAYEQYF.

CDR3 region: CASSGRRDTEAFF. The CDR3 region has the DNA TGTGCCAGCTCGGGGAGGCGGGACACTGAAGCTTTCTTT. The chain carries TRBV18 and TRBJ1-1; no clear D. Per the germline V gene, CDR1 is KGHSH and CDR2 is LQKENI. CDR3 size: 13 residues. Between the trimmed V and J ends, which lost 6 bases and 3 bases, there was a span of 11 bases.

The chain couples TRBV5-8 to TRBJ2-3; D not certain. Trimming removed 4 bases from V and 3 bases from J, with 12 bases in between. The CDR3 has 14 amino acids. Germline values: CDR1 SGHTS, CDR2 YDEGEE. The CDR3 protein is CASSVERVTDTQYF. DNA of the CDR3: TGTGCCAGCAGCGTGGAACGAGTTACAGATACGCAGTATTTT.

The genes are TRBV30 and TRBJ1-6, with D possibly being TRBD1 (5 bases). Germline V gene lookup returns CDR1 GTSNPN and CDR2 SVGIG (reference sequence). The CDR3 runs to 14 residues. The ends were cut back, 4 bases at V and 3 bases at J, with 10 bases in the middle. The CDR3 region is CAWTRQLYNSPLHF. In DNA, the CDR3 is TGTGCCTGGACCCGACAGCTCTATAATTCACCCCTCCACTTT.

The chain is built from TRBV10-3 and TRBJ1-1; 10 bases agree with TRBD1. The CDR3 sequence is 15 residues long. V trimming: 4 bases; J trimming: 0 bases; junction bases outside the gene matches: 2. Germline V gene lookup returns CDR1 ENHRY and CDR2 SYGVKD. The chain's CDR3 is CAISGTGGLNTEAFF. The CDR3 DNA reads TGTGCCATCAGTGGGACAGGGGGGCTGAACACTGAAGCTTTCTTT.

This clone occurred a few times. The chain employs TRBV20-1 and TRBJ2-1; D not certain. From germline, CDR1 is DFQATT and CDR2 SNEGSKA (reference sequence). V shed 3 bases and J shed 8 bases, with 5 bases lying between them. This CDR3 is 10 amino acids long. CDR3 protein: CSASLDEQFF. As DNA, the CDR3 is TGCAGTGCTAGCTTAGATGAGCAGTTCTTC.

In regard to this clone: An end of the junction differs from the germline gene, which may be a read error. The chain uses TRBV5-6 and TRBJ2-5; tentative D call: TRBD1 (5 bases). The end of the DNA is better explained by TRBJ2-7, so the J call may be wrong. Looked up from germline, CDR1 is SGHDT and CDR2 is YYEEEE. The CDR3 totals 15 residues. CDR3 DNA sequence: TGTGCCAGCAGCTTTCTAAACCCAGGGTCCTTCGAGCAGTACTTC. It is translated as CASSFLNPGSFEQYF.

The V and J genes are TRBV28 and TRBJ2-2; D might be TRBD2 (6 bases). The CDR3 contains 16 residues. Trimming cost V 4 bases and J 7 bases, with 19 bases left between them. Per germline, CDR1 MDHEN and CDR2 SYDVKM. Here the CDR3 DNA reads TGTGCCAGCAGTTCCATGTCGGGAGTTGGGATCGGGGAGCTGTTTTTT. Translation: CASSSMSGVGIGELFF.

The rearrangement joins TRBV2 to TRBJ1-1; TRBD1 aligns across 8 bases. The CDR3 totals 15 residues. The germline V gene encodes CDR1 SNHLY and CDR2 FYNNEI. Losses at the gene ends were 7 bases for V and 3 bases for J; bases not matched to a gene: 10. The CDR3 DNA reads TGTGCCAGCACCATAGGGTCGACAGGGGACACTGAAGCTTTCTTT. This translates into CASTIGSTGDTEAFF.